These 3 T cell receptor beta chains were sequenced from one sample in a study of regulatory T cells in long-lasting Graves disease. iRepertoire HTBI primers and Arm-PCR of CDR3 regions built TCR beta libraries. TCRdb recomputed calls from the multiplex PCR reads with MiXCR, one row per CDR3 protein. The table lists 500,000 to 800,000 distinct CDR3 sequences, around 30% of them singletons. Time point specified: persistent/refractory GD, antithyroid drugs over 5 years with positive TRAb. The TCR library used RNA extracted from PBMCs. Sample: peripheral blood mononuclear cells (PBMCs), taken when the disease was refractory, from a patient treated with antithyroid drugs. Receptor source: a female donor with Graves disease.

This clonotype was recorded many times. The chain recombines TRBV11-2 with TRBJ2-2, with TRBD2 matching over 8 bases. The CDR3 runs 17 residues. V shed 1 base and J 5 bases; nucleotides not matched to a gene: 9. Germline V lookup: CDR1 SGHAT, CDR2 FQNNGV. The CDR3 DNA reads TGTGCCAGCAGCTTAGCGGGAGGGCCCCGAAGAACCGGGGAGCTGTTTTTT. The encoded protein is CASSLAGGPRRTGELFF.

The chain combines TRBV19 with TRBJ1-1; D gene ambiguous. This CDR3 spans 11 amino acids. The germline V gene encodes CDR1 LNHDA and CDR2 SQIVND (reference sequence). Trimming pared 7 bases from V and 6 bases from J, leaving 9 bases between. The CDR3 protein is CASTRGPEAFF. The CDR3 nucleotides read TGTGCCAGTACTCGAGGTCCTGAAGCTTTCTTT.

This chain uses TRBV3-1 with TRBJ2-4; a weak D match, TRBD2 (5 bases). The CDR3 totals 16 residues. Trimming took 1 base from V and 1 from J, leaving 11 bases between them. Per germline, CDR1 LGHDT and CDR2 YNNKEL (reference sequence). The chain's CDR3 is CASSQAWRQAKNIQYF. The DNA for the CDR3 is TGTGCCAGCAGCCAAGCGTGGAGGCAGGCCAAAAACATTCAGTACTTC.